This TCR beta chain was found in a study of identical twins. Whole-study results and caveats: For out-of-frame alpha sequences shared by twins, low generation probability was in excess.

This clonotype has only a few counts. The antigen remains undetermined. Template switching added a universal primer site; cDNA carried unique molecular identifiers. TCRdb recomputed calls from the 5' RACE reads with MiXCR, one row per CDR3 protein. The data show 420,000 or so distinct CDR3 sequences, under 20% seen once. Trimming cost V 1 base and J 4 bases; bases outside gene matches: 8. The CDR3 length is 15 residues. Per the germline V gene, CDR1 is DFQATT and CDR2 is SNEGSKA (reference sequence). The sequenced material came from naive T cells sorted from blood. The sequence was collected from a man in his fifties in good health. V gene TRBV20-1 combines with J gene TRBJ2-3; TRBD2 matches 7 bases. This CDR3 is CSARGLGEGADTQYF. The CDR3 region has the DNA TGCAGTGCTAGAGGTCTTGGGGAGGGTGCAGATACGCAGTATTTT.